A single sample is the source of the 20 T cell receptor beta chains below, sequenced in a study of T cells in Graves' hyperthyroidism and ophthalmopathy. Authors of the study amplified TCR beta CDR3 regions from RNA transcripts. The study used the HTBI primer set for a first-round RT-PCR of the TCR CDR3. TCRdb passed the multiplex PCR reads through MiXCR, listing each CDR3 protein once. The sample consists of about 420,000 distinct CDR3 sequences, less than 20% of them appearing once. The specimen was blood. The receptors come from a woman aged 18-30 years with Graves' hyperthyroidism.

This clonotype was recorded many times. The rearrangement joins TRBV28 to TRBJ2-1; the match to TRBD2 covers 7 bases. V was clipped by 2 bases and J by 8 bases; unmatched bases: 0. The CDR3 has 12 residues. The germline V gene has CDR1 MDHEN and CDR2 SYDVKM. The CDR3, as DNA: TGTGCCAGCAGTTTAGGGGGGGATGAGCAGTTCTTC. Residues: CASSLGGDEQFF.

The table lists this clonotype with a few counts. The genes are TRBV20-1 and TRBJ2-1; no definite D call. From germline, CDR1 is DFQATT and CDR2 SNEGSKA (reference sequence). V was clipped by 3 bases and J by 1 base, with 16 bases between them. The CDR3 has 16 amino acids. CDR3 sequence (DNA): TGCAGTGCTAGTAACTCCCCGACTGTTTCCTACAATGAGCAGTTCTTC. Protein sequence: CSASNSPTVSYNEQFF.

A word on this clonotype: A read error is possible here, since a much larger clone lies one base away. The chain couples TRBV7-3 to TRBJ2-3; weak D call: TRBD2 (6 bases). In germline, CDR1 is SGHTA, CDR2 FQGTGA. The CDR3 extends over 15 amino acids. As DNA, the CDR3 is TGTGCCAGCAGCTTTGGCGGGGCTCGCATAGATGCGCAGTATTTT. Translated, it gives CASSFGGARIDAQYF.

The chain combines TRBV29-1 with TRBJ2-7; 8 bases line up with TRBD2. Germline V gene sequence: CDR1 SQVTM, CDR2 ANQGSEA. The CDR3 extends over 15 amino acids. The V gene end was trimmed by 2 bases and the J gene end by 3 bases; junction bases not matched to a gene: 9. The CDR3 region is CSVEFGLAGLYEQYF. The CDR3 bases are TGCAGCGTTGAATTTGGTCTAGCGGGCCTCTACGAGCAGTACTTC.

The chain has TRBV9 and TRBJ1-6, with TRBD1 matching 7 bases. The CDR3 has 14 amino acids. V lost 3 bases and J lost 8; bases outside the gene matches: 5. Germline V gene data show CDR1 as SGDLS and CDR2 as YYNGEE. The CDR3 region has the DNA TGTGCCAGCAGCGCGGGACAGACTTATTCACCCCTCCACTTT. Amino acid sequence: CASSAGQTYSPLHF.

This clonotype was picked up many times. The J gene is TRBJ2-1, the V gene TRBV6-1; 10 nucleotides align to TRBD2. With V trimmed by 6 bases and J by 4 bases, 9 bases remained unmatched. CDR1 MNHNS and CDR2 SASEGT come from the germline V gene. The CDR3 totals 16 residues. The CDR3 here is CASSPPAAGGYNEQFF. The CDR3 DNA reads TGTGCCAGCAGCCCACCGGCAGCGGGAGGGTACAATGAGCAGTTCTTC.

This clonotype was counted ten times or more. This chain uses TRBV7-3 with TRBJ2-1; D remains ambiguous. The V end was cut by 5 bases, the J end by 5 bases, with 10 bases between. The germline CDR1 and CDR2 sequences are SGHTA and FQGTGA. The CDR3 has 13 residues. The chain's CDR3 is CASSPDRNNEQFF. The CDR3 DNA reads TGTGCCAGCAGCCCGGACCGGAACAATGAGCAGTTCTTC.

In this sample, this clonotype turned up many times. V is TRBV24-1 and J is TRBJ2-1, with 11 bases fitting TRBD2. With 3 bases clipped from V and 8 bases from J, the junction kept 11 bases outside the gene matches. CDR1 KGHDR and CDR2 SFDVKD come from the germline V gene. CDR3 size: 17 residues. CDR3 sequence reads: CATSDPLTSGRGYEQFF. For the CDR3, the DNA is TGTGCCACCAGTGATCCTCTTACTAGCGGGAGAGGATATGAGCAGTTCTTC.

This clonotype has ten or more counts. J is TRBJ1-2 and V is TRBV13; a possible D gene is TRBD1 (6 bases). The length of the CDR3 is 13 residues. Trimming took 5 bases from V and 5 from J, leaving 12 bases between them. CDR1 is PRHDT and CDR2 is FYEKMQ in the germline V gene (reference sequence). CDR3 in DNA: TGTGCCAGCAGCGCACGGGGACAATATGGCTACACCTTC. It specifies CASSARGQYGYTF.

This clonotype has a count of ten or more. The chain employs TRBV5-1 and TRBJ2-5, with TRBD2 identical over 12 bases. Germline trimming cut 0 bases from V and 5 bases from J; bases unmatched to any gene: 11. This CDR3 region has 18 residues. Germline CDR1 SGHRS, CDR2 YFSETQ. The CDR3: CASSLELLAGGPGETQYF. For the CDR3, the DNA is TGCGCCAGCAGCTTGGAGTTGCTAGCGGGAGGGCCTGGGGAGACCCAGTACTTC.

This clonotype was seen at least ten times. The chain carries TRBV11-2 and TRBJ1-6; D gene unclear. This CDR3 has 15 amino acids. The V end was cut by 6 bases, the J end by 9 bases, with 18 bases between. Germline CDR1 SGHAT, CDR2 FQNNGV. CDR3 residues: CASRGNLAGTSPLHF. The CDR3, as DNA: TGTGCCAGCAGGGGGAATCTAGCGGGTACTTCACCCCTCCACTTT.

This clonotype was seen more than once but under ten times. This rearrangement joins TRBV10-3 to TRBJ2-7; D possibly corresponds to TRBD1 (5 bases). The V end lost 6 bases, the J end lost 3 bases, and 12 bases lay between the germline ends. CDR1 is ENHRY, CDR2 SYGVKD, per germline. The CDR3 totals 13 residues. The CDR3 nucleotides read TGTGCCATCAGGGACACAAACTTCTACGAGCAGTACTTC. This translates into CAIRDTNFYEQYF.

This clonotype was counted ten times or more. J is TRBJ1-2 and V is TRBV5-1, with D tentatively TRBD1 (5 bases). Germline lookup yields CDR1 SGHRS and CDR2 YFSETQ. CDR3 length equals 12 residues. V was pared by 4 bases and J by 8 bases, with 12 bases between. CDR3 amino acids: CASSPSDRGYTF. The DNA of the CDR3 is TGCGCCAGCAGCCCGAGCGACAGAGGCTACACCTTC.

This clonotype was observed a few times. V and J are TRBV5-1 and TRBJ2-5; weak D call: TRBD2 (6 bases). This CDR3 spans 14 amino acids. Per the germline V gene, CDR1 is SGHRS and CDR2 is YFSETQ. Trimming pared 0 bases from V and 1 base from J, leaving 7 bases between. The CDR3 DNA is TGCGCCAGCAGCTTGGTGGGACTCCAAGAGACCCAGTACTTC. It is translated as CASSLVGLQETQYF.

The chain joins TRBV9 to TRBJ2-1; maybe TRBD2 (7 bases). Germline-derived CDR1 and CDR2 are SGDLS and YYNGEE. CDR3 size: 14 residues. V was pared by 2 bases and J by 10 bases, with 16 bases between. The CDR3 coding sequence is TGTGCCAGCAGCGTTAGGGGGGAGGGTACAGAGCAGTTCTTC. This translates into CASSVRGEGTEQFF.

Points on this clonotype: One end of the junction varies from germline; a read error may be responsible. CDR3 coding DNA: TGTGCCAGCAGTTACTCCCTAGCGGGAAATGAGCGGTTCTTC. Encoded protein: CASSYSLAGNERFF. This rearrangement joins TRBV6-5 to TRBJ2-1, with 9 bases lining up with TRBD2. Per germline, CDR1 MNHEY and CDR2 SVGAGI. The CDR3 is made up of 14 amino acids.

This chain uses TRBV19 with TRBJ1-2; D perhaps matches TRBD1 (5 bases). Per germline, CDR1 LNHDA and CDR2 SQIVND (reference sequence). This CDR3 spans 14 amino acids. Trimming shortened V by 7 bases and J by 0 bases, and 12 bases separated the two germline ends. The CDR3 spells CASKEGPTNYGYTF. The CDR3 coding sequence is TGTGCCAGTAAGGAGGGACCAACTAACTATGGCTACACCTTC.

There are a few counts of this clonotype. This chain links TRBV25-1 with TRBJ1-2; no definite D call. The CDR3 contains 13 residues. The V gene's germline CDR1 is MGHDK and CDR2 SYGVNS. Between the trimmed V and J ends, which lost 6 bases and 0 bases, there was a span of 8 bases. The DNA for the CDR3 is TGTGCCAGCAGCCCAAAAGCTAACTATGGCTACACCTTC. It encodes CASSPKANYGYTF.

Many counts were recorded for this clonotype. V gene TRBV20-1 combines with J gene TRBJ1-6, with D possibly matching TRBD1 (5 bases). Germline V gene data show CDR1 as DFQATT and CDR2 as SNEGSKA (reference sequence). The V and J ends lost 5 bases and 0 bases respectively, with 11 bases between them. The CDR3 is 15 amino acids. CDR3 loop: CSALTVSSYNSPLHF. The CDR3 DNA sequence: TGCAGTGCTTTGACAGTTAGCTCCTATAATTCACCCCTCCACTTT.

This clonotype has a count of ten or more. For the CDR3, the DNA is TGCAGTGCTAGAGCGTTATCTAGCAGTGACAATGAGCAGTTCTTC. Translating it yields CSARALSSSDNEQFF. The rearrangement uses TRBV20-1 and TRBJ2-1; a weak D match, TRBD2 (5 bases). This CDR3 spans 15 amino acids. From germline, CDR1 is DFQATT and CDR2 SNEGSKA (reference sequence). The V end lost 1 base, the J end lost 5 bases, and 15 bases lay between the germline ends.